A selection of T cell receptor beta chains follows, all from one sample in a study of shared clonotypes between healthy human individuals. TCRdb's table, derived via immunoSEQ multiplex PCR, lists solely in-frame clones and lacks some. The sample yields some 790,000 clones, roughly two thirds seen once. The specimen sequenced was memory CD4+ T cells sorted from blood. Every receptor here comes from a woman younger than 45 in good health. Each CDR3 is given with its conserved first and last residue. D genes are given only for firm matches. Clone sizes are given selectively: once, few, many, or a class where the clone is expanded.

cdr3_length,j_call,d_call,clone_size,v_call,cdr3_aa,cdr3_nt
16,TRBJ1-1,TRBD1,few,TRBV29-1,CSVNLGRTGANTEAFF,TGCAGCGTTAATCTAGGGAGGACAGGCGCGAACACTGAAGCTTTCTTT
15,TRBJ1-2,-,-,TRBV5-6,CASSLVSSSNYGYTF,TGTGCCAGCAGCTTGGTATCCAGTTCTAACTATGGCTACACCTTC
17,TRBJ1-2,TRBD1,-,TRBV2,CASSEVWRQGVPGGYTF,TGTGCCAGCAGTGAAGTTTGGAGACAGGGGGTACCGGGCGGCTACACCTTC
12,TRBJ2-1,-,-,TRBV29-1,CSAAGQYNEQFF,TGCAGCGCAGCCGGACAGTACAATGAGCAGTTCTTC
17,TRBJ2-3,TRBD1,-,TRBV9,CASSVVRDSVSTDTQYF,TGTGCCAGCAGCGTAGTTAGGGACAGCGTTAGCACAGATACGCAGTATTTT
14,TRBJ1-1,-,few,TRBV28,CASNPGRMNTEAFF,TGTGCCAGCAACCCCGGACGGATGAACACTGAAGCTTTCTTT
17,TRBJ2-7,TRBD2,-,TRBV11-2,CASSPRFRLAGDYEQYF,TGTGCCAGCAGCCCCCGGTTTCGACTAGCGGGAGATTACGAGCAGTACTTC
15,TRBJ2-2,TRBD1,few,TRBV2,CASRLTGQAPGELFF,TGTGCCAGCAGGTTAACCGGACAGGCCCCCGGGGAGCTGTTTTTT
15,TRBJ1-2,-,once,TRBV2,CASSNGRTVNYGYTF,TGTGCCAGCAGTAACGGACGGACAGTCAACTATGGCTACACCTTC
16,TRBJ2-1,-,-,TRBV5-1,CASSLAPGSSYNEQFF,TGCGCCAGCAGCTTGGCCCCGGGGAGCTCCTACAATGAGCAGTTCTTC
13,TRBJ1-2,-,-,TRBV5-1,CASSLKGLHGYTF,TGCGCCAGCAGCTTGAAGGGTCTTCACGGCTACACCTTC
17,TRBJ2-7,-,-,TRBV19,CASSIDRAGAPIHEQYF,TGTGCCAGTAGTATAGATCGAGCCGGGGCCCCGATCCACGAGCAGTACTTC
13,TRBJ2-1,TRBD2,-,TRBV19,CASKTREVEEQFF,TGTGCCAGTAAGACACGGGAGGTGGAGGAGCAGTTCTTC
16,TRBJ1-4,-,-,TRBV7-9,CASSFRGEATNEKLFF,TGTGCCAGCAGCTTCCGGGGGGAGGCAACTAATGAAAAACTGTTTTTT
11,TRBJ1-3,-,-,TRBV10-3,CACRGGNTIYF,TGTGCCTGTCGGGGTGGAAACACCATATATTTT
13,TRBJ1-2,-,-,TRBV28,CASSEDLKGGYTF,TGTGCCAGCAGCGAGGACCTTAAGGGAGGCTACACCTTC
14,TRBJ2-7,-,many,TRBV5-1,CASSWTGDNYEQYF,TGCGCCAGCAGCTGGACCGGGGATAATTACGAGCAGTACTTC
16,TRBJ2-7,-,-,TRBV14,CASSQLWGASSYEQYF,TGTGCCAGCAGCCAGCTGTGGGGGGCGAGCTCCTACGAGCAGTACTTC
12,TRBJ2-7,TRBD2,-,TRBV7-9,CASSSSGGEQYF,TGTGCCAGCAGCAGTAGCGGGGGCGAGCAGTACTTC
14,TRBJ1-1,-,once,TRBV12-5,CASGELREDTEAFF,TGTGCTAGTGGAGAACTCAGGGAAGACACTGAAGCTTTCTTT
12,TRBJ2-1,-,-,TRBV7-8,CASSKEVNEQFF,TGTGCCAGCAGCAAAGAGGTTAATGAGCAGTTCTTC
16,TRBJ2-4,TRBD2,-,TRBV18,CASSPQTSGSTFIQYF,TGTGCCAGCTCACCACAAACTAGCGGGAGTACCTTCATTCAGTACTTC
15,TRBJ2-5,TRBD2,once,TRBV10-2,CASSPGLAGGETQYF,TGCGCCAGCAGCCCCGGACTAGCGGGAGGAGAGACCCAGTACTTC